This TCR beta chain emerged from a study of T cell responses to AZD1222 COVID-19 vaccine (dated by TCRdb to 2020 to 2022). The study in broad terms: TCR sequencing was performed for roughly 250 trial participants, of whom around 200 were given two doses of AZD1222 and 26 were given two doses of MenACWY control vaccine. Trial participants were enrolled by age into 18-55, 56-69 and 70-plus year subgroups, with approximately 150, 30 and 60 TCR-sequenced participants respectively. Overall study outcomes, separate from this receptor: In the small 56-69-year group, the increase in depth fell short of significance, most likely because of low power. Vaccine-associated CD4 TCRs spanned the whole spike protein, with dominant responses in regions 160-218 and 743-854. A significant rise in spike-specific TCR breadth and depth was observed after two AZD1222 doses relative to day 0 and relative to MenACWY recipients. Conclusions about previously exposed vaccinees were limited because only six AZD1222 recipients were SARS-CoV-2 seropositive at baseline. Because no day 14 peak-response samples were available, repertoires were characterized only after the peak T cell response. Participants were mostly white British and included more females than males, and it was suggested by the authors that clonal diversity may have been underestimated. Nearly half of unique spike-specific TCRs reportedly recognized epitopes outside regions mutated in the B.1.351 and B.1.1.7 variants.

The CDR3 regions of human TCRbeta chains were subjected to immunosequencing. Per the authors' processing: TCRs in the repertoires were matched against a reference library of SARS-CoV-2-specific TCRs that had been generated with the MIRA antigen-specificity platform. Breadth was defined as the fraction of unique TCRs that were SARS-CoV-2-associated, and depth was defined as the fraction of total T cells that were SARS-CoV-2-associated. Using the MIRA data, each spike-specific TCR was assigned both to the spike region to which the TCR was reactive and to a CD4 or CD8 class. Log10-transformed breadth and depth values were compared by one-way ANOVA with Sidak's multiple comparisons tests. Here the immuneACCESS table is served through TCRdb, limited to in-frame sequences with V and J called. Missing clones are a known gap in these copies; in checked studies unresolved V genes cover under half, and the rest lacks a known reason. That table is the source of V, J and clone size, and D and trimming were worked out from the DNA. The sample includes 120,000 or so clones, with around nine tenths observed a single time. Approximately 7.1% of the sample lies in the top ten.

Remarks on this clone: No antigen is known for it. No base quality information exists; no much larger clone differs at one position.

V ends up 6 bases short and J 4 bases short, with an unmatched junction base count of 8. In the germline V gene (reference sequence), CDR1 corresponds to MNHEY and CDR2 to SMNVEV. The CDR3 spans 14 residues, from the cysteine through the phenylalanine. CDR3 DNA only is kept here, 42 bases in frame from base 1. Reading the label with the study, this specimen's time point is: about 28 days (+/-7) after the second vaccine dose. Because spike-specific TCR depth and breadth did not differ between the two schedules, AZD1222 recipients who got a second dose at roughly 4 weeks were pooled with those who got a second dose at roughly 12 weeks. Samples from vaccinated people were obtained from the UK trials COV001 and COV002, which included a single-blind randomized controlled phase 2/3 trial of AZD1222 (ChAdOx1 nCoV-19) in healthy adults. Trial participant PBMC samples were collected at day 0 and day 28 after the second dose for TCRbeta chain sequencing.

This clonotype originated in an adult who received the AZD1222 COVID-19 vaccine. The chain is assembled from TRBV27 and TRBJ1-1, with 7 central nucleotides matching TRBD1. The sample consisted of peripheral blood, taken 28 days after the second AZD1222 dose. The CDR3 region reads CASSRQGIITEAFF. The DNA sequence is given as TGTGCCAGCAGCCGACAGGGTATAATCACTGAAGCTTTCTTT.